This is a list of T cell receptor beta chains from one sample in a study of T cell responses to AZD1222 COVID-19 vaccine. Libraries were prepared by immunoSEQ multiplex PCR; TCRdb keeps only in-frame clonotypes and omits some of them. This table has 90,000 to 120,000 clones, 87% appearing once. The sample here was peripheral blood, taken 28 days after the second AZD1222 dose. The receptors derive from an adult who received the AZD1222 COVID-19 vaccine. CDR3s include the opening cysteine and the closing phenylalanine or tryptophan. Each record gives: D gene, V gene, J gene, clone size, CDR3 protein, CDR3 DNA. The D gene is left open where the match is weak. Only part of the rows carry a size: once, few, many, or a class if the clone is expanded.

.	TRBV5-1	TRBJ2-3	.	CASSLAGGSTDTQYF	TGCGCCAGCAGCTTGGCCGGCGGAAGCACAGATACGCAGTATTTT
TRBD2	TRBV4-2	TRBJ2-2	.	CASSHNSGGSGGELFF	TGTGCCAGCAGCCATAATAGCGGGGGATCTGGCGGGGAGCTGTTTTTT
TRBD2	TRBV29-1	TRBJ2-3	.	CSVEGESGDLSTQYF	TGCAGCGTTGAGGGTGAAAGCGGGGACCTCAGTACGCAGTATTTT
TRBD1	TRBV5-4	TRBJ1-1	.	CASSFDRANTEAFF	TGTGCCAGCAGCTTCGACAGGGCTAACACTGAAGCTTTCTTT
.	TRBV5-4	TRBJ2-7	.	CASSLGWAEQYF	TGTGCCAGCAGCTTGGGGTGGGCGGAGCAGTACTTC
TRBD2	TRBV7-2	TRBJ2-7	.	CASSLTSGVGQYF	TGTGCCAGCAGCTTGACTAGCGGGGTGGGGCAGTACTTC
.	TRBV18	TRBJ2-7	.	CASSPSAGTYEQYF	TGTGCCAGCTCACCATCGGCTGGGACCTACGAGCAGTACTTC
.	TRBV9	TRBJ2-7	.	CASSPNPRAPIQQYF	TGTGCCAGCAGCCCAAACCCCCGGGCCCCTATCCAGCAGTACTTC
.	TRBV7-9	TRBJ2-7	.	CASSGGTYEQYF	TGTGCCAGCAGCGGGGGTACCTACGAGCAGTACTTC
.	TRBV5-1	TRBJ2-7	.	CASGPPPLQYF	TGCGCCAGCGGCCCCCCCCCATTGCAGTACTTC
.	TRBV6-5	TRBJ1-5	.	CASSPVKVRQPQHF	TGTGCCAGCAGCCCCGTAAAGGTACGGCAGCCCCAGCATTTT
TRBD1	TRBV7-8	TRBJ2-7	.	CASSLGGTGGPESYEQYF	TGTGCCAGCAGCTTAGGTGGGACAGGGGGCCCGGAGTCCTACGAGCAGTACTTC
TRBD1	TRBV11-2	TRBJ1-4	.	CASSSQGALEKLFF	TGTGCCAGCAGCTCACAGGGGGCCCTTGAAAAACTGTTTTTT
TRBD1	TRBV6-5	TRBJ1-2	.	CASRDPGQGDYGYTF	TGTGCCAGCAGAGACCCGGGACAGGGGGACTATGGCTACACCTTC
.	TRBV5-1	TRBJ2-7	.	CASSLAVTGSYEQYF	TGCGCCAGCAGCTTGGCTGTCACGGGTTCCTACGAGCAGTACTTC
TRBD1	TRBV5-4	TRBJ2-7	.	CASSSPGQGYEQYF	TGTGCCAGCAGCTCTCCGGGACAGGGCTACGAGCAGTACTTC
.	TRBV27	TRBJ2-2	.	CASSFGGGGYGTGELFF	TGTGCCAGCAGTTTTGGGGGAGGGGGTTATGGCACCGGGGAGCTGTTTTTT
TRBD1	TRBV25-1	TRBJ2-7	.	CASRTGPLHEQYF	TGTGCCAGCAGGACAGGGCCCTTGCACGAGCAGTACTTC
.	TRBV27	TRBJ2-2	.	CASSLSNTGELFF	TGTGCCAGCAGTTTATCAAACACCGGGGAGCTGTTTTTT
.	TRBV12-3/TRBV12-4	TRBJ1-1	.	CASSLPNTEAFF	TGTGCCAGCAGTTTACCGAACACTGAAGCTTTCTTT
.	TRBV2	TRBJ1-4	.	CATAQNEKLFF	TGTGCCACCGCACAGAATGAAAAACTGTTTTTT
TRBD2	TRBV11-2	TRBJ2-1	.	CASSSGTSGGTYNEQFF	TGTGCCAGCAGCTCCGGGACTAGCGGGGGCACCTACAATGAGCAGTTCTTC
.	TRBV3-1/TRBV3-2	TRBJ2-7	.	CASSQGAYEQYF	TGTGCCAGCAGCCAAGGAGCTTACGAGCAGTACTTC
TRBD1	TRBV29-1	TRBJ1-4	once	CSASGMDRELFF	TGCAGCGCGAGTGGGATGGACAGGGAACTGTTTTTT
.	TRBV9	TRBJ2-2	.	CASSSLGLAGTGELFF	TGTGCCAGCAGCTCCCTCGGGTTGGCGGGCACCGGGGAGCTGTTTTTT
.	TRBV6-1	TRBJ1-1	.	CASSDPGVFTEAFF	TGTGCCAGCAGTGACCCAGGTGTTTTCACTGAAGCTTTCTTT
TRBD1	TRBV18	TRBJ1-1	.	CASSRFRDRDRNTEAFF	TGTGCCAGCTCACGCTTCCGGGACAGGGATCGGAACACTGAAGCTTTCTTT